This entry lists 13 T cell receptor beta chains sequenced from one sample in a study of blood T cell repertoires in COVID-19. Clones were read by immunoSEQ multiplex PCR, and TCRdb kept only the in-frame ones, dropping some. The data show some 290,000 clones, 90% seen once. Sequenced: peripheral blood. The receptors derive from a woman between 40 and 55 years old with COVID-19, enrolled during active disease.

As DNA, the CDR3 is TGTGCCAGCAGCCTGGGACTAGTGACAGATACGCAGTATTTT. Its translation: CASSLGLVTDTQYF. The V and J genes are TRBV7-2 and TRBJ2-3; 8 bases are shared with TRBD2. Trimming removed 5 bases from V and 3 bases from J; junction bases left unmatched: 4. The CDR3 is made up of 14 amino acids. Germline CDR1 is SGHTA and CDR2 is FQGNSA.

The rearrangement uses TRBV6-5 and TRBJ1-1; tentative D call: TRBD1 (5 bases). Germline CDR1 and CDR2: MNHEY and SVGAGI. CDR3 length: 16 residues. The germline V and J ends were trimmed by 0 bases and 7 bases, with 18 bases remaining between them. The CDR3 is CASSYSGLSKGLEAFF. The CDR3 coding sequence is TGTGCCAGCAGTTACTCAGGCCTCTCCAAGGGGCTTGAAGCTTTCTTT.

The V and J genes are TRBV28 and TRBJ1-2, with a tentative D call TRBD1 (5 bases). Looked up from germline, CDR1 is MDHEN and CDR2 is SYDVKM. The CDR3 has 15 residues. The V end lost 2 bases, the J end lost 7 bases, and 17 bases lay between the germline ends. The CDR3 reads CASSLQTARQIGYTF. CDR3 in DNA: TGTGCCAGCAGTTTACAGACAGCCCGCCAGATTGGCTACACCTTC.

J is TRBJ2-7 and V is TRBV6-5; 12 nucleotides agree with TRBD2. The CDR3 covers 16 residues. Looked up from germline, CDR1 is MNHEY and CDR2 is SVGAGI. The V gene end was trimmed by 0 bases and the J gene end by 2 bases; junction bases not matched to a gene: 2. CDR3 protein: CASSYSWTSGTYEQYF. The DNA for the CDR3 is TGTGCCAGCAGTTACTCGTGGACTAGCGGGACCTACGAGCAGTACTTC.

Here the CDR3 DNA reads TGTGCCAGTAGTATCCTAGCGGGGGTTGGCTACGAGCAGTACTTC. Its translation is CASSILAGVGYEQYF. This chain uses TRBV19 with TRBJ2-7; 10 bases agree with TRBD2. J lost 3 bases, V lost 3 bases, and 5 bases had no gene match. The CDR3 is 15 residues long. The germline V gene has CDR1 LNHDA and CDR2 SQIVND (reference sequence).

J is TRBJ1-2 and V is TRBV7-2; D may be TRBD1 (5 bases). Germline V gives CDR1 SGHTA, CDR2 FQGNSA. The CDR3 consists of 14 residues. The ends were cut back, 2 bases at V and 6 bases at J, with 13 bases in the middle. CDR3 sequence (DNA): TGTGCCAGCAGCTTAATTTCAGGAGGGGATGGCTACACCTTC. It yields the protein CASSLISGGDGYTF.

The chain links TRBV25-1 to TRBJ1-5; D gene unclear. The V gene lost 2 bases and the J gene lost 3 bases, with 8 bases spanning the gap. Per the germline V gene, CDR1 is MGHDK and CDR2 is SYGVNS. There are 14 residues in the CDR3. The CDR3 loop reads CASSEDTNNQPQHF. CDR3 bases: TGTGCCAGCAGTGAAGACACCAACAATCAGCCCCAGCATTTT.

The chain joins TRBV3-1 (or the pseudogene TRBV3-2) to TRBJ2-3; D is possibly TRBD2 (5 bases). V lost 8 bases, J lost 2 bases, and 14 bases lay in between. Germline V gives CDR1 LGHDT, CDR2 YNNKEL (reference sequence). The CDR3 is 14 amino acids. CDR3: CASSPSGNTDTQYF. The CDR3 DNA follows: TGTGCCAGCTCTCCGAGCGGAAACACAGATACGCAGTATTTT.

The J gene is TRBJ1-1, the V gene TRBV28, with D uncertain. The CDR3 runs 14 residues. CDR1 and CDR2 from the germline V gene are MDHEN and SYDVKM. The V end was cut by 5 bases, the J end by 0 bases, with 10 bases between. The DNA for the CDR3 is TGTGCCAGCAGTCCTCGGGAGTTGAACACTGAAGCTTTCTTT. It is translated as CASSPRELNTEAFF.

The rearrangement links TRBV27 to TRBJ2-3; the D is unclear. V lost 3 bases, J lost 6 bases, and 7 bases lay in between. Germline lookup yields CDR1 MNHEY and CDR2 SMNVEV (reference sequence). This CDR3 has 12 amino acids. CDR3 nucleotide sequence: TGTGCCAGCAGTTTTTTCAGGGATACGCAGTATTTT. Protein product: CASSFFRDTQYF.

The chain couples TRBV2 to TRBJ1-1; a possible D gene is TRBD1 (6 bases). Germline CDR1 is SNHLY and CDR2 is FYNNEI. V shed 3 bases and J shed 4 bases, with 12 bases lying between them. The CDR3 covers 14 residues. This CDR3 reads CASSEQTGPTEAFF. The DNA for the CDR3 is TGTGCCAGCAGTGAGCAGACAGGACCCACTGAAGCTTTCTTT.

About this clone: The sample carries other DNA sequences with the same CDR3. The chain combines TRBV29-1 with TRBJ1-1; D call uncertain. V gave up 5 bases and J gave up 1 base, with 11 bases separating them. CDR1 and CDR2 from the germline V gene are SQVTM and ANQGSEA. The CDR3 covers 13 residues. In DNA form, the CDR3 reads TGCAGCGTTATGGGCCAGACGAACACTGAAGCTTTCTTT. This encodes CSVMGQTNTEAFF. Using reference TRBV29-1 and TRBJ1-1 for the parts outside the CDR3, the full variable domain is SAVISQKPSRDICQRGTSLTIQCQVDSQVTMMFWYRQQPGQSLTLIATANQGSEATYESGFVIDKFPISRPNLTFSTLTVSNMSPEDSSIYLCSVMGQTNTEAFFGQGTRLTVV.

V is TRBV30 and J is TRBJ2-5, with TRBD2 matching over 10 bases. After removal of 3 bases from V and 9 bases from J, the junction contained 13 bases not matched to a gene. Germline values: CDR1 GTSNPN, CDR2 SVGIG (reference sequence). The CDR3 sequence is 15 residues long. CDR3 amino acids: CAWSQVASGGRAQYF. CDR3 nucleotides: TGTGCCTGGAGCCAGGTGGCTAGCGGGGGTCGGGCCCAGTACTTC.